Reported below is one T cell receptor (beta chain). The sample comes from a study of blood T cell repertoires in COVID-19. The CDR3 is 13 amino acids. V was cut by 1 base and J by 8 bases, with 11 bases left in between. Germline assignment: CDR1 MNHEY and CDR2 SMNVEV (reference sequence). The method was immunoSEQ multiplex PCR; TCRdb's version includes in-frame clones alone and lacks a portion of them. The sample includes fewer than 200,000 clones, around four fifths seen only once; the top ten take around 3.6%. The V and J genes are TRBV27 and TRBJ1-2, with D perhaps TRBD1 (6 bases). This sequence originates from a woman between 50 and 59 years old in a cohort exposed to, infected with or recovered from COVID-19 (not recorded which). The sample consisted of PBMCs or T cells enriched from blood (not recorded which). The CDR3 coding sequence is TGTGCCAGCAGTTTATTGCAGGGGAACGGCTACACCTTC. Amino acids: CASSLLQGNGYTF.